These 19 T cell receptor beta chains came from one sample sequenced in a study of cytomegalovirus exposure and HLA in healthy donors. Here immunoSEQ multiplex PCR was the method, and the copy in TCRdb shows in-frame clones only, minus some. The table lists fewer than 130,000 clones, around nine tenths of them singletons, with about 1.5% in the top ten. The sequenced material came from PBMCs. The receptors shown here come from a woman aged 30 to 39 in good health and CMV-seropositive.

The CDR3 is CASSLGGGREQYF. CDR3 bases: TGTGCCAGCAGCTTAGGGGGCGGACGCGAGCAGTACTTC. The chain recombines TRBV7-8 with TRBJ2-7, with a tentative D call TRBD1 (5 bases). V was pared by 1 base and J by 6 bases, with 10 bases between. CDR1 is SGHVS, CDR2 FQNEAQ, per germline. The CDR3 covers 13 residues.

This chain links TRBV5-6 with TRBJ2-3, with 10 bases aligning to TRBD2. The ends lost 0 bases at V and 6 bases at J; junction bases unmatched: 1. Germline V gene lookup returns CDR1 SGHDT and CDR2 YYEEEE. This CDR3 is 14 amino acids long. This chain's CDR3 is CASSLGTSGDTQYF. The CDR3 coding sequence is TGTGCCAGCAGCTTGGGGACTAGCGGCGATACGCAGTATTTT. The full variable domain, in which reference TRBV5-6 and TRBJ2-3 provide the parts outside the CDR3, is DAGVTQSPTHLIKTRGQQVTLRCSPKSGHDTVSWYQQALGQGPQFIFQYYEEEERQRGNFPDRFSGHQFPNYSSELNVNALLLGDSALYLCASSLGTSGDTQYFGPGTRLTVL.

This clone has just a few counts. This chain joins TRBV7-2 and TRBJ2-7; 8 bases fit TRBD1. Per germline, CDR1 SGHTA and CDR2 FQGNSA. V lost 0 bases and J lost 1; bases outside the gene matches: 5. The CDR3 runs to 16 residues. The CDR3 loop is CASSLAGGQASYEQYF. In DNA form, the CDR3 reads TGTGCCAGCAGCTTAGCGGGGGGACAGGCTTCCTACGAGCAGTACTTC.

The rearrangement joins TRBV2 to TRBJ2-3; tentatively, D is TRBD2 (6 bases). There are 15 residues in the CDR3. Germline V gene sequence: CDR1 SNHLY, CDR2 FYNNEI. V was clipped by 2 bases and J by 1 base, with 10 bases between them. This CDR3 reads CASSEPREGTDTQYF. The CDR3 DNA reads TGTGCCAGCAGTGAACCGAGGGAGGGCACAGATACGCAGTATTTT.

The chain's CDR3 is CASSEGQRDAEAFF. CDR3 DNA sequence: TGTGCCAGCAGCGAGGGACAACGAGACGCTGAAGCTTTCTTT. The V and J genes are TRBV5-6 and TRBJ1-1; D perhaps matches TRBD1 (6 bases). Trimming cost V 4 bases and J 6 bases, with 16 bases left between them. CDR3 length: 14 residues. Germline CDR1 is SGHDT and CDR2 is YYEEEE.

The V and J genes are TRBV5-1 and TRBJ1-3; D remains ambiguous. Between the trimmed V and J ends, which lost 0 bases and 0 bases, there was a span of 7 bases. Germline-derived CDR1 and CDR2 are SGHRS and YFSETQ. This CDR3 is built from 15 residues. CDR3 sequence: CASSLAGGSGNTIYF. In nucleotides, the CDR3 is TGCGCCAGCAGCTTGGCGGGAGGCTCTGGAAACACCATATATTTT. Filled out from reference TRBV5-1 and TRBJ1-3, the complete variable domain reads KAGVTQTPRYLIKTRGQQVTLSCSPISGHRSVSWYQQTPGQGLQFLFEYFSETQRNKGNFPGRFSGRQFSNSRSEMNVSTLELGDSALYLCASSLAGGSGNTIYFGEGSWLTVV.

The chain recombines TRBV4-2 with TRBJ2-1, with 12 nucleotides matching TRBD2. The CDR3 is 15 amino acids. The germline CDR1 and CDR2 sequences are LGHNA and YNFKEQ. Trimming at V came to 5 bases and at J to 4 bases, leaving 3 bases not matched to a gene. The DNA for the CDR3 is TGTGCCAGCAGCAGGACTAGCGGGGAGTACAATGAGCAGTTCTTC. Protein product: CASSRTSGEYNEQFF.

The CDR3 region has the DNA TGTGCCATCAGCCCCACTAGCGGGGGGGACACAGATACGCAGTATTTT. This gives the protein CAISPTSGGDTDTQYF. The genes are TRBV10-3 and TRBJ2-3, with 13 nucleotides matching TRBD2. The germline gives CDR1 ENHRY, CDR2 SYGVKD. This CDR3 has 16 amino acids. The V segment lost 6 bases and the J segment 2 bases; nucleotides outside the gene matches: 5.

The rearrangement links TRBV9 to TRBJ1-2; D remains ambiguous. The germline CDR1 and CDR2 sequences are SGDLS and YYNGEE. Trimming cost V 4 bases and J 0 bases, with 10 bases left between them. The length of the CDR3 is 14 residues. CDR3 sequence reads: CASSPHEANYGYTF. The CDR3 coding sequence is TGTGCCAGCAGCCCCCACGAGGCTAACTATGGCTACACCTTC.

This chain uses TRBV5-1 with TRBJ2-7, with D possibly matching TRBD2 (7 bases). V was clipped by 4 bases and J by 7 bases, with 18 bases between them. The CDR3 length is 14 residues. CDR1 and CDR2 from the germline V gene are SGHRS and YFSETQ. The CDR3 sequence is CASSPAGALREQYF. CDR3 DNA sequence: TGCGCCAGCAGCCCCGCGGGGGCGCTTAGGGAGCAGTACTTC.

The rearrangement joins TRBV9 to TRBJ2-1; 7 bases are a match to TRBD2. The CDR3 runs to 15 residues. Trimming cost V 4 bases and J 9 bases; bases outside gene matches: 13. The germline gives CDR1 SGDLS, CDR2 YYNGEE. In nucleotides, the CDR3 is TGTGCCAGCAGCAAACTAGGCGGGAGTTCAGGTGAGCAGTTCTTC. This gives the protein CASSKLGGSSGEQFF. Supplemented by reference TRBV9 and TRBJ2-1, the full variable domain reads DSGVTQTPKHLITATGQRVTLRCSPRSGDLSVYWYQQSLDQGLQFLIQYYNGEERAKGNILERFSAQQFPDLHSELNLSSLELGDSALYFCASSKLGGSSGEQFFGPGTRLTVL.

The V call is TRBV28, the J call TRBJ2-7, with TRBD2 matching 9 bases. The J segment lost 1 base and the V segment lost 5 bases, leaving 3 bases of the junction unmatched. The CDR3 loop spans 14 amino acids. The germline CDR1 and CDR2 sequences are MDHEN and SYDVKM. The CDR3 DNA reads as TGTGCCAGCAGTGGGCTAGCGGGATCCTACGAGCAGTACTTC. This encodes CASSGLAGSYEQYF.

The chain links TRBV30 to TRBJ1-6, with D maybe TRBD1 (6 bases). CDR3 size: 15 residues. Trimming removed 6 bases from V and 6 bases from J, with 18 bases in between. The germline V gene encodes CDR1 GTSNPN and CDR2 SVGIG (reference sequence). As DNA, the CDR3 is TGTGCCTGCCGCCGGACAGACCTATTTAATTCACCCCTCCACTTT. Its translation is CACRRTDLFNSPLHF. Full variable domain (missing parts from reference TRBV30 and TRBJ1-6): SQTIHQWPATLVQPVGSPLSLECTVEGTSNPNLYWYRQAAGRGLQLLFYSVGIGQISSEVPQNLSASRPQDRQFILSSKKLLLSDSGFYLCACRRTDLFNSPLHFGNGTRLTVT.

This sequence joins TRBV13 and TRBJ2-7; the match to TRBD1 covers 8 bases. Germline-derived CDR1 and CDR2 are PRHDT and FYEKMQ (reference sequence). The V segment lost 3 bases and the J segment 1 base; nucleotides outside the gene matches: 2. This CDR3 comprises 14 residues. The CDR3 DNA follows: TGTGCCAGCAGCTTCAGGGGGCAGTCCTACGAGCAGTACTTC. Its translation: CASSFRGQSYEQYF. The full variable domain, with the rest looked up from reference TRBV13 and TRBJ2-7, is AAGVIQSPRHLIKEKRETATLKCYPIPRHDTVYWYQQGPGQDPQFLISFYEKMQSDKGSIPDRFSAQQFSDYHSELNMSSLELGDSALYFCASSFRGQSYEQYFGPGTRLTVT.

The rearrangement links TRBV4-3 to TRBJ2-3; D is uncertain. V was shortened by 0 bases and J by 8 bases, with 6 bases between the two germline ends. The germline gives CDR1 LGHNA, CDR2 YSLEER. The CDR3 covers 12 residues. CDR3 amino acids: CASSQDSSTQYF. DNA of the CDR3: TGCGCCAGCAGCCAAGACAGTTCTACGCAGTATTTT.

The V and J genes are TRBV29-1 and TRBJ1-2; 8 nucleotides agree with TRBD1. CDR1 and CDR2 from the germline V gene are SQVTM and ANQGSEA. The CDR3 has 12 residues. Losses at the gene ends were 7 bases for V and 4 bases for J; bases not matched to a gene: 5. This chain's CDR3 is CSAKTGAYGYTF. As DNA, the CDR3 is TGCAGCGCGAAGACAGGGGCCTATGGCTACACCTTC.

The gene calls are TRBV4-3 and TRBJ2-5; D gene uncertain. Trimming cost V 0 bases and J 1 base, with 9 bases left between them. The CDR3 has 15 amino acids. From germline, CDR1 is LGHNA and CDR2 YSLEER. CDR3 protein: CASSQDFVLQETQYF. In DNA, the CDR3 is TGCGCCAGCAGCCAAGATTTTGTCCTCCAAGAGACCCAGTACTTC.

In its sample, this clone was seen once. This rearrangement joins TRBV9 to TRBJ2-7; TRBD2 agrees at 10 bases. Germline V lookup: CDR1 SGDLS, CDR2 YYNGEE. The length of the CDR3 is 12 residues. Trimming took 4 bases from V and 6 from J; bases not matched to a gene: 1. The CDR3 region is CASSRTSGEQYF. In DNA form, the CDR3 reads TGTGCCAGCAGCAGGACTAGCGGCGAGCAGTACTTC.

A remark on this clone: At the DNA level, this CDR3 is encoded by other sequences in the same sample as well. The chain couples TRBV29-1 to TRBJ2-1, with TRBD2 matching 10 bases. Losses at the gene ends were 7 bases for V and 15 bases for J; bases not matched to a gene: 15. The CDR3 length is 13 residues. Germline CDR1 reads SQVTM; CDR2 reads ANQGSEA. The CDR3 nucleotides read TGCAGCGCCAGAATGGGGCTAGCGGGGGAGGGGTTCTTC. Its protein is CSARMGLAGEGFF.